This T cell receptor (beta chain) comes out of a study of cytomegalovirus exposure and HLA in healthy donors. Study-level results: Accurate HLA-A and HLA-B prediction from TCR beta sequences was reported for most subjects. In an earlier analysis, productive rearrangement rates for most beta V segments clustered near 87% or 30%.

The CDR3 covers 15 residues. The germline V gene encodes CDR1 MDHEN and CDR2 SYDVKM. With 6 bases clipped from V and 2 bases from J, the junction kept 5 bases outside the gene matches. This clone was detected once. As yet, its antigen is unknown. 13 Jbeta primers and 60 Vbeta primers were used for the PCR. The data were produced by immunoSEQ multiplex PCR, yet TCRdb's version contains in-frame clones alone and is incomplete. The sample includes about 160,000 clones, roughly 80% of them seen just once. At collection, donors were nominally healthy, but unrecorded immune exposures were probable. V usage is TRBV28 and J usage is TRBJ2-7; 12 positions match TRBD2. The receptor comes from a girl under 18 in good health and CMV-seropositive. Material: PBMCs. The CDR3 bases are TGTGCCAGCAGCCCGACTAGCGGGGGAACCTACGAGCAGTACTTC. This gives the protein CASSPTSGGTYEQYF.